This T cell receptor beta chain was sequenced in a study of CD8 T cells in ankylosing spondylitis. The V and J ends lost 7 bases and 0 bases, in that order; junction bases with no gene match: 15. Per the germline V gene, CDR1 is MNHEY and CDR2 is SVGEGT. There are 18 residues in the CDR3. One entry per CDR3 protein results from TCRdb running MiXCR on the 5' RACE reads. Of about 240,000 distinct CDR3 sequences in the sample, 8% to 9.5% were seen once. The chain is built from TRBV6-2 or TRBV6-3 and TRBJ2-1; 7 bases are shared with TRBD2. Sequencing was performed on blood, either unsorted or a sorted T cell fraction (not recorded which). The source is a male donor with ankylosing spondylitis or in good health (not recorded which). The CDR3 DNA reads TGTGCCAGCAAAGACGACCCGCAGCGGGACTACTCCTACAATGAGCAGTTCTTC. This encodes CASKDDPQRDYSYNEQFF.